The rows below give T cell receptor beta chains drawn from one sample of a study of human T cells and chemical hapten exposure. In TCRdb, the RACE reads were re-called with MiXCR into one record per CDR3 protein. The table includes about 350,000 distinct CDR3 sequences, roughly 6.3% detected once. The sequencing used whole blood, collected in connection with sensitization to the hapten diphenylcyclopropenone (DPC). These TCRs come from a woman aged 18-35 years with alopecia areata. Some clones in this sample may be carry-over from other donors' samples. Each CDR3 is given with its conserved first and last residue. The order of the fields is J gene, D gene, clone size, V gene, CDR3 protein, CDR3 DNA. D genes are given only for firm matches. Clone size appears in some rows only: once, few, many, or a class for an expanded clone.

TRBJ2-2 | - | few | TRBV27 | CASMEGTTGELFF | TGTGCCAGCATGGAGGGGACGACCGGGGAGCTGTTTTTT
TRBJ2-6 | - | few | TRBV11-2 | CASSIGLLLLPGANVLTF | TGTGCCAGCAGCATCGGTCTCCTACTTCTCCCTGGGGCCAACGTCCTGACTTTC
TRBJ1-5 | TRBD1 | many | TRBV12-3/TRBV12-4 | CASSWTGLGSNQPQHF | TGTGCCAGCAGTTGGACAGGGTTGGGGAGCAATCAGCCCCAGCATTTT
TRBJ1-5 | - | many | TRBV29-1 | CSVAENSNQPQHF | TGCAGCGTTGCGGAGAATAGCAATCAGCCCCAGCATTTT
TRBJ2-7 | TRBD1 | - | TRBV29-1 | CSVESGQTYEQYF | TGCAGCGTTGAGTCGGGACAGACCTACGAGCAGTACTTC
TRBJ1-1 | - | - | TRBV6-5 | CASSLPQGRAFF | TGTGCCAGCAGTTTACCCCAGGGGAGGGCTTTCTTT
TRBJ2-1 | - | many | TRBV6-2/TRBV6-3 | CASSYSSQPRYNEQFF | TGTGCCAGCAGTTACTCCTCGCAGCCACGATACAATGAGCAGTTCTTC
TRBJ2-3 | - | few | TRBV29-1 | CSVDGGARTRASTDTQYF | TGCAGCGTTGACGGCGGGGCTAGAACCCGTGCTAGCACAGATACGCAGTATTTT
TRBJ1-1 | - | - | TRBV6-2/TRBV6-3 | CASSYFFGGMNTEAFF | TGTGCCAGCAGTTATTTCTTTGGTGGGATGAACACTGAAGCTTTCTTT
TRBJ1-5 | - | many | TRBV5-1 | CASSLSSGVNQPQHF | TGCGCCAGCAGCTTGTCCTCAGGGGTGAATCAGCCCCAGCATTTT
TRBJ1-5 | - | - | TRBV12-3/TRBV12-4 | CASSLGQNSNQPQHF | TGTGCCAGCAGTTTAGGACAGAATAGCAATCAGCCCCAGCATTTT
TRBJ2-7 | - | - | TRBV18 | CASSPLSGNEQYF | TGTGCCAGCTCACCACTCTCAGGGAACGAGCAGTACTTC
TRBJ2-2 | TRBD1 | - | TRBV6-5 | CASRKDREAPGELFF | TGTGCCAGCAGGAAGGACAGGGAAGCTCCCGGGGAGCTGTTTTTT
TRBJ2-1 | TRBD2 | few | TRBV6-1 | CASNLAGGTKKPFF | TGTGCCAGCAACTTAGCGGGGGGTACCAAAAAGCCGTTCTTC
TRBJ1-6 | - | many | TRBV7-2 | CASSPYSQTSPLHF | TGTGCCAGCAGCCCCTATTCGCAAACTTCACCCCTCCACTTT
TRBJ1-2 | TRBD1 | - | TRBV6-1 | CASTGGTTGAKLPPDYGYTF | TGTGCCAGCACCGGAGGGACAACAGGGGCCAAACTCCCTCCGGACTATGGCTACACCTTC
TRBJ2-1 | - | few | TRBV9 | CASSVDPLGSSYNEQFF | TGTGCCAGCAGCGTAGACCCCTTAGGTTCCTCCTACAATGAGCAGTTCTTC